The clone carrying this T cell receptor beta chain was recorded many times. Its cognate antigen is unknown. TCRdb itself ran the reads through MiXCR, one entry per CDR3 protein. The sample comprises almost 500,000 distinct CDR3 sequences, 10% to 12% of which are singletons, and approximately 10% rests with the top ten. The germline V gene has CDR1 MNHEY and CDR2 SVGAGI. V lost 6 bases, J lost 1 base, and 19 bases lay in between. The CDR3 runs to 16 residues. This entry belongs to a study of T cell repertoires in cytomegalovirus infection. Overall study: Both a matching HLA type and CMV infection were indicated by public TCR beta signatures. Overall study findings and caveats: Public TCR beta family frequency separated CMV-and-HLA carriers, including in an independent cohort. The response measured ex vivo was dominated by TCR beta clonotypes (HLA-C-restricted and CMV-specific).

The chain carries TRBV6-5 and TRBJ2-7; a weak D match, TRBD1 (6 bases). The sequence derives from a human donor in good health (CMV status not recorded). Some clones in this sample may be carry-over from other donors' samples. The sample comprised PBMCs. As DNA, the CDR3 is TGTGCCAGCAGCTCGCCGTTACAGGGAAAATCCTACGAGCAGTACTTC. This translates into CASSSPLQGKSYEQYF.